Below, 13 T cell receptor beta chains from the same sample are listed, as sequenced in a study of T cell changes during pregnancy in multiple sclerosis. TCRdb's table, derived via immunoSEQ multiplex PCR, lists solely in-frame clones and lacks some. The sample consists of roughly 99,000 clones, 92% of them appearing once. The sample here was peripheral blood, taken after pregnancy. These receptors were collected from a female donor in good health, enrolled as a control in a pregnancy study.

The chain employs TRBV5-5 and TRBJ1-5, with a possible D match to TRBD1 (6 bases). CDR3 length equals 14 residues. V was clipped by 4 bases and J by 5 bases, with 13 bases between them. Germline CDR1 is SGHKS and CDR2 is YYEKEE (reference sequence). In nucleotides, the CDR3 is TGTGCCAGCAGCCCCGCGGGGGCCCATCAGCCCCAGCATTTT. Translation gives CASSPAGAHQPQHF.

The CDR3 here is CAISEGPDRDQPQHF. The CDR3 DNA follows: TGTGCCATCAGTGAAGGGCCCGACAGGGATCAGCCCCAGCATTTT. The chain has TRBV10-3 and TRBJ1-5; 7 nucleotides agree with TRBD1. CDR3 length: 15 amino acids. Unmatched junction bases numbered 7, after V lost 3 bases and J lost 5 bases. The germline gives CDR1 ENHRY, CDR2 SYGVKD.

The V and J genes are TRBV19 and TRBJ2-7; 9 positions agree with TRBD2. CDR1 is LNHDA and CDR2 is SQIVND in the germline V gene (reference sequence). The CDR3 sequence is 15 residues long. Trimming took 3 bases from V and 3 from J; bases not matched to a gene: 6. In DNA form, the CDR3 reads TGTGCCAGTAGTATTCGGGGTAGCGGGAGCTACGAGCAGTACTTC. The encoded protein is CASSIRGSGSYEQYF.

V and J are TRBV5-5 and TRBJ2-5; 15 positions agree with TRBD2. J lost 5 bases, V lost 3 bases, and 5 bases had no gene match. This CDR3 spans 16 amino acids. Germline assignment: CDR1 SGHKS and CDR2 YYEKEE (reference sequence). The CDR3 loop is CASSSGTSGGPETQYF. CDR3 DNA sequence: TGTGCCAGCAGCTCCGGGACTAGCGGGGGGCCCGAGACCCAGTACTTC.

J is TRBJ2-1 and V is TRBV5-1; the match to TRBD2 covers 11 bases. Germline loops: CDR1 SGHRS, CDR2 YFSETQ. The CDR3 runs to 16 residues. After removal of 0 bases from V and 7 bases from J, the junction contained 6 bases not matched to a gene. The chain's CDR3 is CASSLGNSGRVNEQFF. CDR3 DNA sequence: TGCGCCAGCAGCTTGGGTAATAGCGGGAGGGTAAATGAGCAGTTCTTC.

This chain joins TRBV5-6 and TRBJ2-7; D unresolved. The CDR3 runs 12 residues. Germline loops: CDR1 SGHDT, CDR2 YYEEEE. V was shortened by 3 bases and J by 5 bases, with 9 bases between the two germline ends. This CDR3 is CASSWLEDEQYF. In nucleotides, the CDR3 is TGTGCCAGCAGCTGGCTTGAGGACGAGCAGTACTTC. Looking up the rest from reference TRBV5-6 and TRBJ2-7 gives the full variable domain: DAGVTQSPTHLIKTRGQQVTLRCSPKSGHDTVSWYQQALGQGPQFIFQYYEEEERQRGNFPDRFSGHQFPNYSSELNVNALLLGDSALYLCASSWLEDEQYFGPGTRLTVT.

This clone was detected once. This chain joins TRBV7-2 and TRBJ2-5; TRBD2 aligns across 14 bases. J was trimmed by 5 bases and V by 5 bases; bases with no gene match: 4. Germline CDR1 is SGHTA and CDR2 is FQGNSA. This CDR3 is 15 amino acids long. The CDR3 is CASSPRTSGRETQYF. CDR3 coding DNA: TGTGCCAGCAGCCCGAGGACTAGCGGGAGGGAGACCCAGTACTTC.

CDR3 amino acids: CASSPTSGRDFWMDTQYF. CDR3 coding DNA: TGTGCCAGCAGCCCGACTAGCGGGAGGGATTTCTGGATGGATACGCAGTATTTT. The rearrangement links TRBV2 to TRBJ2-3, with 14 bases lining up with TRBD2. V trimming: 6 bases; J trimming: 6 bases; junction bases outside the gene matches: 14. Germline lookup yields CDR1 SNHLY and CDR2 FYNNEI. This CDR3 is built from 18 residues.

The chain recombines TRBV7-2 with TRBJ1-2; D gene ambiguous. Germline V gene sequence: CDR1 SGHTA, CDR2 FQGNSA. This CDR3 is 13 amino acids long. The V end was cut by 0 bases, the J end by 8 bases, with 10 bases between. CDR3 residues: CASSLARDRGYTF. The CDR3 nucleotides are TGTGCCAGCAGCTTAGCGCGGGATCGAGGCTACACCTTC.

In this sample, this clone turned up once. This chain uses TRBV6-6 with TRBJ2-7; TRBD1 is a possible D gene (6 bases). V was pared by 2 bases and J by 5 bases, with 13 bases between. Per the germline V gene, CDR1 is MNHNY and CDR2 is SVGAGI (reference sequence). The CDR3 runs 14 residues. CDR3: CASSYVRGTDEQYF. CDR3 in DNA: TGTGCCAGCAGTTACGTCAGGGGTACCGACGAGCAGTACTTC.

The V and J genes are TRBV5-4 and TRBJ2-1; tentative D call: TRBD1 (7 bases). The length of the CDR3 is 15 residues. V lost 1 base and J 9 bases, leaving 17 bases between the germline ends. Germline assignment: CDR1 SGHNT and CDR2 YYREEE (reference sequence). CDR3 DNA: TGTGCCAGCAGCTTGTATATAGGAGGGGGCGGTGAGCAGTTCTTC. It codes for CASSLYIGGGGEQFF.

In this sample, this clone turned up once. The chain combines TRBV18 with TRBJ2-3; TRBD1 matches at 7 bases. Trimming cost V 3 bases and J 4 bases; bases outside gene matches: 10. CDR3 length: 16 amino acids. Per germline, CDR1 KGHSH and CDR2 LQKENI. The CDR3 loop reads CASSPSTGIGADTQYF. Here the CDR3 DNA reads TGTGCCAGCTCACCCTCGACAGGGATTGGCGCAGATACGCAGTATTTT.

This chain links TRBV19 with TRBJ2-1; D may be TRBD2 (5 bases). The CDR3 is 16 amino acids. In germline, CDR1 is LNHDA, CDR2 SQIVND (reference sequence). V lost 5 bases and J 4 bases, leaving 18 bases between the germline ends. The CDR3 DNA reads as TGTGCCAGTAGTCCGCCGGGGTCAGAAGGTTACAATGAGCAGTTCTTC. Protein product: CASSPPGSEGYNEQFF. Filled out from reference TRBV19 and TRBJ2-1, the complete variable domain reads DGGITQSPKYLFRKEGQNVTLSCEQNLNHDAMYWYRQDPGQGLRLIYYSQIVNDFQKGDIAEGYSVSREKKESFPLTVTSAQKNPTAFYLCASSPPGSEGYNEQFFGPGTRLTVL.